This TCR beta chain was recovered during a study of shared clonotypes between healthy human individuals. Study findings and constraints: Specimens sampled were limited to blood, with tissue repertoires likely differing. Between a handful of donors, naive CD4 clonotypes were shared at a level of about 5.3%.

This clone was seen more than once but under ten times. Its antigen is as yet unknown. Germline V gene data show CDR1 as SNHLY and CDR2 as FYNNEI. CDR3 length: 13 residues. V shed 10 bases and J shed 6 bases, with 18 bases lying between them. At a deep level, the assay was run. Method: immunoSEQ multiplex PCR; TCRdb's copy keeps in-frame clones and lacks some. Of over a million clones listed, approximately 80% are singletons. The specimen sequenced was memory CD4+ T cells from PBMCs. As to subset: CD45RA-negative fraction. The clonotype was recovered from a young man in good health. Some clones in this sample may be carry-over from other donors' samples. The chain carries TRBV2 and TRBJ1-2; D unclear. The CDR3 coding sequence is TGTGCCATCCTGTCCGGAGCAAATGATGGCTACACCTTC. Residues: CAILSGANDGYTF.